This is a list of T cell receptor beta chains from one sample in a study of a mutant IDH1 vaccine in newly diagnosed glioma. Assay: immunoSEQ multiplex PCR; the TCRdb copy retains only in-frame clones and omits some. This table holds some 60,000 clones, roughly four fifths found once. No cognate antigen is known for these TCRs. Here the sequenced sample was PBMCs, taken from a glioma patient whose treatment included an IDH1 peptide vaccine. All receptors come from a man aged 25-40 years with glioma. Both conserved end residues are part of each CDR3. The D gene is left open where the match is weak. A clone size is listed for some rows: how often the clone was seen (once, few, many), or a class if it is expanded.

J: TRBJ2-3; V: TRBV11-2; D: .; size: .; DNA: TGTGCCAGCAGCCCTACTTCCAGGGTCGCAGATACGCAGTATTTT; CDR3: CASSPTSRVADTQYF
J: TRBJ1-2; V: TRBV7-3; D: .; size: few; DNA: TGTGCCAGCAGCTTCGCAGGGGCCTCCGGCTATGGCTACACCTTC; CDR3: CASSFAGASGYGYTF
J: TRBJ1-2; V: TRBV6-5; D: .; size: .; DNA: TGTGCCAGCAGTTACTCGAGAGGGGACGGCTACACCTTC; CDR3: CASSYSRGDGYTF
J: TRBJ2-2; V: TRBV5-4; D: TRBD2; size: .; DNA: TGTGCCAGCAGCTTGCCTGCCGGGACTAGCGGGGGGGTAAACACCGGGGAGCTGTTTTTT; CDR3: CASSLPAGTSGGVNTGELFF
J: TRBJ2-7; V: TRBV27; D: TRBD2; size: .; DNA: TGTGCCAGCAGGCCAATACTGACTAGCGGAAACTACGAGCAGTACTTC; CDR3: CASRPILTSGNYEQYF
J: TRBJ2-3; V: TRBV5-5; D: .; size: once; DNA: TGTGCCAGCAGCTTGGAGTTTTGGGCAAATACGCAGTATTTT; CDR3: CASSLEFWANTQYF
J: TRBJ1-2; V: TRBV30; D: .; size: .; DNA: TGTGCCTGGAGGCCCCTCGTCGGGAATCCTAACTATGGCTACACCTTC; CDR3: CAWRPLVGNPNYGYTF
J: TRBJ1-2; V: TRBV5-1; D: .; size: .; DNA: TGCGCCAGCAGCTTGGCCTCGGCAGTCCATGGCTACACCTTC; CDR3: CASSLASAVHGYTF
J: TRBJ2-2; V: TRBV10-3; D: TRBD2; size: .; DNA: TGTGCCAGCGGTAGCGGGGGGTACACCGGGGAGCTGTTTTTT; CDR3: CASGSGGYTGELFF
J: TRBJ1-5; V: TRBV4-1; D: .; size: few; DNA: TGCGCCAGCAGCCAAGTAAGGGTTCAGCCCCAGCATTTT; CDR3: CASSQVRVQPQHF
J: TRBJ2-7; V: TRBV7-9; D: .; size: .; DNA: TGTGCCAGCAGCTTAGGGCGGGAATTGAACTTC; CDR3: CASSLGRELNF
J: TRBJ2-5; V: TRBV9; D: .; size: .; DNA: TGTGCCAGCAGTGGGGAGAATCAAGAGACCCAGTACTTC; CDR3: CASSGENQETQYF
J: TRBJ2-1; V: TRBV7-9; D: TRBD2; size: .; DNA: TGTGCCAGCAGCTTTCCAGGGGCCGGCGGGAGGGCCAATGAGCAGTTCTTC; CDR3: CASSFPGAGGRANEQFF
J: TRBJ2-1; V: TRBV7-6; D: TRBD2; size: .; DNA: TGTGCCAGCAGCGTTCGAGGAGCGGGAGGCCACAATGAGCAGTTCTTC; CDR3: CASSVRGAGGHNEQFF
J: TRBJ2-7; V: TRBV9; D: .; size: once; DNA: TGTGCCAGCAGCGTAAGAGACAGTGCCGAGCAGTACTTC; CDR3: CASSVRDSAEQYF
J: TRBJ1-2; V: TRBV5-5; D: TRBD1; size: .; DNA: TGTGCCAGCAGCCCTCGGACAGGGTTCGGTGGCTACACCTTC; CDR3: CASSPRTGFGGYTF
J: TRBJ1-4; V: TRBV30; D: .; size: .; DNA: TGTGCCTGGAGTTTGGAGCCCGCAACTAATGAAAAACTGTTTTTT; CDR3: CAWSLEPATNEKLFF
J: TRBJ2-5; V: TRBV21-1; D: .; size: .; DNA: TGTGCCAGCAGCAAAGACCTTAGCGGGGGTGGGGAGGAGACCCAGTACTTC; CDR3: CASSKDLSGGGEETQYF
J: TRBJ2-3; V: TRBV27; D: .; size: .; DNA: TGTGCCAGCAGTTTCCGTAAGGCAGATACGCAGTATTTT; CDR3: CASSFRKADTQYF
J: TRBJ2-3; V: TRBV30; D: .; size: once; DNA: TGTGCCTGGAGAGGTCGCACAGATACGCAGTATTTT; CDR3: CAWRGRTDTQYF
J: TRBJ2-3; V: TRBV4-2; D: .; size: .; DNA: TGTGCCAGCAGCCAATCCGGGGCGGCTAGCACAGATACGCAGTATTTT; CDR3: CASSQSGAASTDTQYF
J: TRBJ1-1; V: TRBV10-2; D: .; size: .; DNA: TGCGCCAGCAGTGAGTCGTGGGGGAATGAAGCTTTCTTT; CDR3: CASSESWGNEAFF
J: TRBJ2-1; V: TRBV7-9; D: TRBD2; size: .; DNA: TGTGCCAGCAGCCTTCTAGCGGGGGGCTACAATGAGCAGTTCTTC; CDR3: CASSLLAGGYNEQFF
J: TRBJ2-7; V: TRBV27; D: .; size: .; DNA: TGTGCCAGCAGGCCCCTGGGGGAAGCCTACGTGCAGTACTTC; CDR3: CASRPLGEAYVQYF
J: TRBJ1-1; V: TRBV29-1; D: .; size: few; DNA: TGCAGCGTTGACTTGGGACGGTTGAACACTGAAGCTTTCTTT; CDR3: CSVDLGRLNTEAFF
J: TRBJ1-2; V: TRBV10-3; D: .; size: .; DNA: TGTGCCGTAAACATGGGGAATAAGGCTAACTATGGCTACACCTTC; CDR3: CAVNMGNKANYGYTF
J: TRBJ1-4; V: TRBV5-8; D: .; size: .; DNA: TGTGCCAGCAGCTTGCATAGTAATGAAAAACTGTTTTTT; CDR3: CASSLHSNEKLFF
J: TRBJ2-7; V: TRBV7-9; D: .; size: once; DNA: TGTGCCAGCAGCCTCCAGGAATGGGGGGAGCAGTACTTC; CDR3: CASSLQEWGEQYF
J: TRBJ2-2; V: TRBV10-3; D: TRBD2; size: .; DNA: TGTGCCATCAGTGAGGGGGGACTAGCGGGAGAGGCCGGGGAGCTGTTTTTT; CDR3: CAISEGGLAGEAGELFF
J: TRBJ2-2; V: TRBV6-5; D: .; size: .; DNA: TGTGCCAGCAGTGTGGGGGAGCTGTTTTTT; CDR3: CASSVGELFF
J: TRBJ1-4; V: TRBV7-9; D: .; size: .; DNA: TGTGCCAGCAGCTTAGCAGGGGATTCAGAAAAACTGTTTTTT; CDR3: CASSLAGDSEKLFF
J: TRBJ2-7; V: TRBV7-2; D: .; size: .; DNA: TGTGCCAGCAGCGCGACAGTGGGCGAGCAGTACTTC; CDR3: CASSATVGEQYF
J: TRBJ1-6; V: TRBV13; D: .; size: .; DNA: TGTGCCAGCAGCTTTAGTGGTCGTAATTCACCCCTCCACTTT; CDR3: CASSFSGRNSPLHF
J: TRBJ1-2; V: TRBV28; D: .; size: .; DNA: TGTGCCAGCAGTTTCCCCGGACGGGCCGCGAGGTATGGCTACACCTTC; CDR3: CASSFPGRAARYGYTF
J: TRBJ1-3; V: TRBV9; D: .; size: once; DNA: TGTGCCAGCAGCGAGGACAGCCTTGGAAACACCATATATTTT; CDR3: CASSEDSLGNTIYF
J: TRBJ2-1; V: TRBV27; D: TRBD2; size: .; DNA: TGTGCCAGCAGTGTACGTGTAGCGGGGGAATACAATGAGCAGTTCTTC; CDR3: CASSVRVAGEYNEQFF
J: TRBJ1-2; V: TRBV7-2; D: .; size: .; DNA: TGTGCCAGCAGCTTAGGGCCCAGCGGCTACACCTTC; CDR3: CASSLGPSGYTF
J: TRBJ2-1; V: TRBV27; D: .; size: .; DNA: TGTGCCAGCAGTTTAGGGTCCTACAATGAGCAGTTCTTC; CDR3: CASSLGSYNEQFF
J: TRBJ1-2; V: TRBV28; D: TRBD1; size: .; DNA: TGTGCCAGCAGTTTACCTTTACAGGGGAGAGAGTCCTGGGGCTACACCTTC; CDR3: CASSLPLQGRESWGYTF
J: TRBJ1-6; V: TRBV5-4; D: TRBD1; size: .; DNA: TGTGCCAGCAGCCCCTACAGGGGTGGGGATTCACCCCTCCACTTT; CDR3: CASSPYRGGDSPLHF
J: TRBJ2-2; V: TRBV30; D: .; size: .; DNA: TGTGCCTGGAGTGTAGGCAGCGAGGCCGGGGAGCTGTTTTTT; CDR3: CAWSVGSEAGELFF